The 9 T cell receptor beta chains below were found in one sample sequenced in a study of T cells after yellow fever vaccination. TCRdb processed the 5' RACE reads anew with MiXCR; each CDR3 protein has one entry. Among some 350,000 distinct CDR3 sequences listed, under 14% were seen once. The sample here was PBMCs, taken on the day of the first yellow fever vaccination. These receptors originate from a man between 18 and 29 years old who received the YFV17D yellow fever vaccine.

This clonotype was counted only a few times. The chain couples TRBV20-1 to TRBJ2-2; D gene uncertain. The germline CDR1 and CDR2 sequences are DFQATT and SNEGSKA (reference sequence). The CDR3 runs 13 residues. V was trimmed by 5 bases and J by 0 bases, leaving 7 bases between them. The CDR3 loop reads CSAATANTGELFF. CDR3 nucleotides: TGCAGTGCTGCAACTGCGAACACCGGGGAGCTGTTTTTT.

This chain uses TRBV7-2 with TRBJ1-3; D gene ambiguous. The CDR3 runs 15 residues. With 2 bases removed from V and 0 bases from J, the gap between germline ends came to 8 bases. The germline CDR1 and CDR2 sequences are SGHTA and FQGNSA. This CDR3 is CASSLIATSGNTIYF. The DNA of the CDR3 is TGTGCCAGCAGCTTAATCGCGACCTCTGGAAACACCATATATTTT.

V is TRBV5-1 and J is TRBJ2-1, with TRBD2 matching over 9 bases. There are 15 residues in the CDR3. The V segment lost 4 bases and the J segment 10 bases; nucleotides outside the gene matches: 12. The V gene's germline CDR1 is SGHRS and CDR2 YFSETQ. CDR3 bases: TGCGCCAGCAGCGCCGGTGGACTAGCGTATTGGGAGCAGTTCTTC. It translates to CASSAGGLAYWEQFF.

This clonotype has a handful of counts. V gene TRBV5-1 combines with J gene TRBJ2-1, with 10 bases that match TRBD2. The CDR3 contains 16 residues. The germline V gene encodes CDR1 SGHRS and CDR2 YFSETQ. V lost 0 bases to trimming and J lost 5 bases; unmatched junction nucleotides: 5. The CDR3 DNA sequence: TGCGCCAGCAGCTTGGAAACTAGCGGGGTAAACAATGAGCAGTTCTTC. Translating gives CASSLETSGVNNEQFF.

Ten or more counts support this clonotype. The chain employs TRBV9 and TRBJ2-1, with 7 bases that match TRBD2. Germline CDR1 is SGDLS and CDR2 is YYNGEE. J gave up 5 bases and V 2 bases, and 7 bases lay outside the gene matches. CDR3 length: 15 residues. This CDR3 reads CASSVTAGPNNEQFF. CDR3 in DNA: TGTGCCAGCAGCGTGACAGCGGGGCCAAACAATGAGCAGTTCTTC.

The chain is built from TRBV7-9 and TRBJ2-7; no firm D call. Per the germline V gene, CDR1 is SEHNR and CDR2 is FQNEAQ (reference sequence). Trimming cost V 2 bases and J 5 bases, with 7 bases left between them. This CDR3 is 12 amino acids long. DNA of the CDR3: TGTGCCAGCAGCTTATTCAACGACGAGCAGTACGTC. Translated, it gives CASSLFNDEQYV.

This chain connects TRBV29-1 to TRBJ2-5, with 7 bases fitting TRBD1. The CDR3 loop spans 14 amino acids. With V trimmed by 7 bases and J by 2 bases, 10 bases remained unmatched. Germline CDR1 and CDR2: SQVTM and ANQGSEA. Here the CDR3 reads CSARQRGPQETQYF. DNA for the CDR3: TGCAGCGCCCGTCAGAGGGGGCCGCAAGAGACCCAGTACTTC.

This clonotype occurred a few times. The rearrangement uses TRBV4-3 and TRBJ1-4; tentatively, D is TRBD1 (5 bases). The CDR3 has 15 residues. Between the trimmed V and J ends, which lost 0 bases and 15 bases, there was a span of 20 bases. CDR1 and CDR2 (germline): LGHNA, YSLEER. In nucleotides, the CDR3 is TGCGCCAGCAGCCAAGATCTCGGTCAGGGACTGGTGTTGTTTTTT. This codes for CASSQDLGQGLVLFF.

The chain uses TRBV12-3 or TRBV12-4 and TRBJ1-5; a possible D gene is TRBD1 (6 bases). The CDR3 totals 16 residues. V gave up 6 bases and J gave up 4 bases, with 19 bases separating them. CDR3 in amino acids: CASRKTGMAANQPQHF. As DNA, the CDR3 is TGTGCCAGCAGAAAAACAGGGATGGCGGCAAATCAGCCCCAGCATTTT.